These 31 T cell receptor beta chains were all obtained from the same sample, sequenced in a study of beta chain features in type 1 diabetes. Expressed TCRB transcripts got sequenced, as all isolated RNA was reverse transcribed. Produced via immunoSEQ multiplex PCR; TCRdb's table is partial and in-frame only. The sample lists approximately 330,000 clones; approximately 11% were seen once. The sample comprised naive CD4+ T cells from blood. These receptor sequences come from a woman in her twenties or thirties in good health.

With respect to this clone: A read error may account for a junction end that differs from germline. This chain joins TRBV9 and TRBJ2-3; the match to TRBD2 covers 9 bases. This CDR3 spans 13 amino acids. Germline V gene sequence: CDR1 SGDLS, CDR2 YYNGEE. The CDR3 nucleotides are TGTGCCAGCCGGGGGACTAGCAGAGATACGCAGTATTTT. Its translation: CASRGTSRDTQYF.

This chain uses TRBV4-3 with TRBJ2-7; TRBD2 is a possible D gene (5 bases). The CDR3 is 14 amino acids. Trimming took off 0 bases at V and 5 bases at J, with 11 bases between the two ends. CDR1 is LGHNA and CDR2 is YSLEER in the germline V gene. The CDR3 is CASSQDIGDHEQYF. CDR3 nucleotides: TGCGCCAGCAGCCAAGATATCGGGGATCACGAGCAGTACTTC.

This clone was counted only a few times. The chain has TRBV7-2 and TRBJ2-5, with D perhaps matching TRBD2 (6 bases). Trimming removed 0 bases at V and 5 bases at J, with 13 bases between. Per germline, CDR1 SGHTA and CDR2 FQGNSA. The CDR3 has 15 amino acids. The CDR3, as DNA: TGTGCCAGCAGCTTAGCCCGAGAGGCGGGGGAGACCCAGTACTTC. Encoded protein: CASSLAREAGETQYF.

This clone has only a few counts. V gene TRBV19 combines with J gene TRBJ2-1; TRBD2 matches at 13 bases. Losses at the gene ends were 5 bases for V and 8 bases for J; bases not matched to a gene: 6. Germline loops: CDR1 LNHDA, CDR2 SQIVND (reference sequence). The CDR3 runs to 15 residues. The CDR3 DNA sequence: TGTGCCAGTAGTCCACTAGCGGGAGGGCGTTATGAGCAGTTCTTC. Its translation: CASSPLAGGRYEQFF.

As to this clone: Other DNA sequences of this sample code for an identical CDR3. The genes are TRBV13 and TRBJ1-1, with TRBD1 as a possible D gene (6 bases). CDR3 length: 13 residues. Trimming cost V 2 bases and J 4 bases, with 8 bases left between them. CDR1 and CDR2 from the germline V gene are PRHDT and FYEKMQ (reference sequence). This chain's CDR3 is CASSLRGGTEAFF. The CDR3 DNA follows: TGTGCCAGCAGCTTAAGAGGGGGCACTGAAGCTTTCTTT. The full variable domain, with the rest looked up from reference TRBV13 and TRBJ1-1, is AAGVIQSPRHLIKEKRETATLKCYPIPRHDTVYWYQQGPGQDPQFLISFYEKMQSDKGSIPDRFSAQQFSDYHSELNMSSLELGDSALYFCASSLRGGTEAFFGQGTRLTVV.

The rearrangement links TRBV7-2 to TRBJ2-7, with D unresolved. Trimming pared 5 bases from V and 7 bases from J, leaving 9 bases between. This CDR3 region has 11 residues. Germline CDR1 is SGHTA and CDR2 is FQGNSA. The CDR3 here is CASSISREQYF. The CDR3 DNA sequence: TGTGCCAGCAGCATTTCTAGGGAGCAGTACTTC.

This chain's CDR3 is CASSEAPGGGTDTQYF. CDR3 bases: TGTGCCAGCAGTGAAGCTCCGGGAGGGGGCACAGATACGCAGTATTTT. The V call is TRBV6-1, the J call TRBJ2-3; 8 nucleotides agree with TRBD2. The V segment lost 0 bases and the J segment 1 base; nucleotides outside the gene matches: 3. Germline lookup yields CDR1 MNHNS and CDR2 SASEGT. This CDR3 region has 16 residues.

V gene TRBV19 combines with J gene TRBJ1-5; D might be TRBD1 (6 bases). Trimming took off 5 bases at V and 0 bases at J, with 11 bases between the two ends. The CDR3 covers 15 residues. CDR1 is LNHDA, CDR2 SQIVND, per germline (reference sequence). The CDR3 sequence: CASSDRHPSNQPQHF. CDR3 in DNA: TGTGCCAGTAGTGACAGGCACCCTAGCAATCAGCCCCAGCATTTT.

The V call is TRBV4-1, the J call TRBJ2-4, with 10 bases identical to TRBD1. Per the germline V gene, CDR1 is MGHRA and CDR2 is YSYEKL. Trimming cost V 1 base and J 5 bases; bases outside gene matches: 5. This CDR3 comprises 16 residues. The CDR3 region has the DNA TGCGCCAGCAGCCAAGGGGACAGGGGCCGAGAAAACATTCAGTACTTC. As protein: CASSQGDRGRENIQYF.

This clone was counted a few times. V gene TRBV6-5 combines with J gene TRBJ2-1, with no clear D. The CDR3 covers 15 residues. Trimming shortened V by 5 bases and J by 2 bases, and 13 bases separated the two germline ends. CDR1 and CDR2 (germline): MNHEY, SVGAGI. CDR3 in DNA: TGTGCCAGCAGTCTAGACTTCGAAACCTACAATGAGCAGTTCTTC. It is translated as CASSLDFETYNEQFF.

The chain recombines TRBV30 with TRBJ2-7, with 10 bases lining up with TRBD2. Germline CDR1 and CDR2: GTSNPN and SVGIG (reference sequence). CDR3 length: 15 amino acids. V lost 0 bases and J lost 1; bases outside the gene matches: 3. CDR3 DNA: TGTGCCTGGAGTGTAGGGGGACTAGCGTCCTACGAGCAGTACTTC. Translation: CAWSVGGLASYEQYF.

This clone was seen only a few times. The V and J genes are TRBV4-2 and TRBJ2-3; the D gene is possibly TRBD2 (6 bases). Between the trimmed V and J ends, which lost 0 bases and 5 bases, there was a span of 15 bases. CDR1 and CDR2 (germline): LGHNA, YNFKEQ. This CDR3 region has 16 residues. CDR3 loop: CASSQDSAGSGDTQYF. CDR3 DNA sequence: TGTGCCAGCAGCCAAGATTCGGCGGGGTCGGGAGATACGCAGTATTTT.

The DNA for the CDR3 is TGCAGCGTTACAGCGGTGGGCACTTGGGAGACCCAGTACTTC. Translation: CSVTAVGTWETQYF. V and J are TRBV29-1 and TRBJ2-5; a possible D gene is TRBD2 (5 bases). This CDR3 region has 14 residues. With 5 bases removed from V and 5 bases from J, the gap between germline ends came to 18 bases. Germline CDR1 SQVTM, CDR2 ANQGSEA.

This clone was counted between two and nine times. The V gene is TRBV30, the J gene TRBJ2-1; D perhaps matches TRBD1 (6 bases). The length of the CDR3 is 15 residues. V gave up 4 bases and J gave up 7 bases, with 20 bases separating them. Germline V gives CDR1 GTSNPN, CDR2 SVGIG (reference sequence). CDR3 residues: CAWTGDLGIPNEQFF. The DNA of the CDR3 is TGTGCCTGGACAGGGGACCTCGGGATTCCTAATGAGCAGTTCTTC.

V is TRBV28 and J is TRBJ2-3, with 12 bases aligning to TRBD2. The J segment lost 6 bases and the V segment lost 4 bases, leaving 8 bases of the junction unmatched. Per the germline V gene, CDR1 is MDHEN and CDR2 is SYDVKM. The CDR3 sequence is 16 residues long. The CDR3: CASSSPSGRALDTQYF. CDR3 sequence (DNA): TGTGCCAGCAGTTCTCCTAGCGGGAGGGCCCTCGATACGCAGTATTTT.

The CDR3 here is CASSFGLEGLYEQYF. The CDR3 DNA reads TGCGCCAGCAGCTTCGGACTAGAAGGACTCTACGAGCAGTACTTC. The V and J genes are TRBV4-3 and TRBJ2-7; 7 bases agree with TRBD2. Germline CDR1 LGHNA, CDR2 YSLEER. The CDR3 spans 15 residues. The V segment lost 5 bases and the J segment 3 bases; nucleotides outside the gene matches: 10.

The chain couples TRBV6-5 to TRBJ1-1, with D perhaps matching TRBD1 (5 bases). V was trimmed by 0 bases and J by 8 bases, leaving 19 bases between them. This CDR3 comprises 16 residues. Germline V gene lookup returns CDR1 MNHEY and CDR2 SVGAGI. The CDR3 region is CASSYSRSAGHGEAFF. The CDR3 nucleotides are TGTGCCAGCAGTTACTCGCGTTCAGCGGGGCACGGGGAAGCTTTCTTT.

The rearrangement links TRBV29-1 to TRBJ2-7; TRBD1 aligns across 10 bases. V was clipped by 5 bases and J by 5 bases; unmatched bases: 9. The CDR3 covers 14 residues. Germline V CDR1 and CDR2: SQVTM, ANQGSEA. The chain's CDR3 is CSVYRDRGGDEQYF. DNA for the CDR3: TGCAGCGTTTACCGGGACAGGGGAGGCGACGAGCAGTACTTC.

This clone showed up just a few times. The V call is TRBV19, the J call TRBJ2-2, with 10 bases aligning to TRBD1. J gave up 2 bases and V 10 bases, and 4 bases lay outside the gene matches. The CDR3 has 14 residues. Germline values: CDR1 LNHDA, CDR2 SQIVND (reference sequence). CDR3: CATGQGVNTGELFF. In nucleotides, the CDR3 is TGTGCCACTGGACAGGGGGTCAACACCGGGGAGCTGTTTTTT.

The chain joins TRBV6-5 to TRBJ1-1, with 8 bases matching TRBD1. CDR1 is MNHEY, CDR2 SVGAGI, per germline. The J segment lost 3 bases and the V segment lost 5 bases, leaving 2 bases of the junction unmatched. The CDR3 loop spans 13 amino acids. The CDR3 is CASSDRGDTEAFF. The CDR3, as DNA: TGTGCCAGCAGTGACAGGGGTGACACTGAAGCTTTCTTT.

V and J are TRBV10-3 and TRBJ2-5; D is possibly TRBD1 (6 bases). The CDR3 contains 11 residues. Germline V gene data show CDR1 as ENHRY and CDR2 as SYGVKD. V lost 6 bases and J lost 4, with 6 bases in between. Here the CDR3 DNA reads TGTGCCATCAGACAGGGAGAGACCCAGTACTTC. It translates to CAIRQGETQYF.

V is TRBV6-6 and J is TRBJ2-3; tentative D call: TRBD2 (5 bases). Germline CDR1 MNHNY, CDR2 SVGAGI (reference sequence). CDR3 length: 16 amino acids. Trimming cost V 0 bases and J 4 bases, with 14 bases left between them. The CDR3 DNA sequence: TGTGCCAGCAGTTACTCGGGTAGCCCCGGGGCAGATACGCAGTATTTT. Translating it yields CASSYSGSPGADTQYF.

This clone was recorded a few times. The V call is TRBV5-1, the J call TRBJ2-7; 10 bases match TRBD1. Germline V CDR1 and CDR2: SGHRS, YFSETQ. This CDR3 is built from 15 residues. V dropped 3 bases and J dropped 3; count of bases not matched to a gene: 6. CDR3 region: CASSYQGDRGYEQYF. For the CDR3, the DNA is TGCGCCAGCAGCTACCAGGGGGACAGGGGCTACGAGCAGTACTTC.

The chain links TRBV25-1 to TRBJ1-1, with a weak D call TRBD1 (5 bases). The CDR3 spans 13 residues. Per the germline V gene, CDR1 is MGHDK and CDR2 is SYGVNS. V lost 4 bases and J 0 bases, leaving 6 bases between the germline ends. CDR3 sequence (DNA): TGTGCCAGCAGTGTGACAGTGAACACTGAAGCTTTCTTT. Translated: CASSVTVNTEAFF.

CDR3 bases: TGTGCCACCAGCATCGGACAGGTCCCCGCTGGCTACACCTTC. It specifies CATSIGQVPAGYTF. The chain has TRBV15 and TRBJ1-2, with 7 bases aligning to TRBD1. The CDR3 runs to 14 residues. V gave up 4 bases and J gave up 7 bases; unmatched junction bases: 9. Germline-derived CDR1 and CDR2 are LNHNV and YYDKDF (reference sequence). Variable domain in full (rest from reference TRBV15 and TRBJ1-2): DAMVIQNPRYQVTQFGKPVTLSCSQTLNHNVMYWYQQKSSQAPKLLFHYYDKDFNNEADTPDNFQSRRPNTSFCFLDIRSPGLGDTAMYLCATSIGQVPAGYTFGSGTRLTVV.

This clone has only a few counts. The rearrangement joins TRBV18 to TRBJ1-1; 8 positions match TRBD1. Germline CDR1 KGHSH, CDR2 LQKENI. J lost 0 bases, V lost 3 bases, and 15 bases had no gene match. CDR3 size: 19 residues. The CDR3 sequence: CASSPQYSGRGLMNTEAFF. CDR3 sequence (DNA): TGTGCCAGCTCACCTCAATATTCTGGCAGGGGGCTCATGAACACTGAAGCTTTCTTT.

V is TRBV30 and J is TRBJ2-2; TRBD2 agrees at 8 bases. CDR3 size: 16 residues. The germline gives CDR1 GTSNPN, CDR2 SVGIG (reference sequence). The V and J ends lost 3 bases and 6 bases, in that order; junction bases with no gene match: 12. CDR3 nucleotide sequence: TGTGCCTGGAGCAAACCGGGACTAGTGTGGGCCGGGGAGCTGTTTTTT. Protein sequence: CAWSKPGLVWAGELFF.

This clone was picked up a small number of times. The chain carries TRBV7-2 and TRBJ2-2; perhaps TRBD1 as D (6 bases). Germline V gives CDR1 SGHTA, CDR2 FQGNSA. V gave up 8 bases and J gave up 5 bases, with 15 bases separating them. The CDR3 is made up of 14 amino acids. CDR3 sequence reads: CASPQPGETGELFF. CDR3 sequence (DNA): TGTGCCAGCCCGCAGCCAGGGGAAACCGGGGAGCTGTTTTTT.

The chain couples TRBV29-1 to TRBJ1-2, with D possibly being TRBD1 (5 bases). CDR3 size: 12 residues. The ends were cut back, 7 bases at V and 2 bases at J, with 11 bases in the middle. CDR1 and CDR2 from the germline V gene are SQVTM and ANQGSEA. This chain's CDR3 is CSGGGGNYGYTF. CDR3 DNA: TGCAGCGGAGGTGGGGGGAACTATGGCTACACCTTC.

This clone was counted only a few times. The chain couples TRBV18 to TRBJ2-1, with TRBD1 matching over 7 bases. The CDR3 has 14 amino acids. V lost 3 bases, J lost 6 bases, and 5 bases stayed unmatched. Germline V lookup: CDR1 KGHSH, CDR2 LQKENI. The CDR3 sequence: CASSPSAGGNEQFF. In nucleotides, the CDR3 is TGTGCCAGCTCACCTTCGGCAGGGGGCAATGAGCAGTTCTTC. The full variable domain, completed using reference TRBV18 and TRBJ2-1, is NAGVMQNPRHLVRRRGQEARLRCSPMKGHSHVYWYRQLPEEGLKFMVYLQKENIIDESGMPKERFSAEFPKEGPSILRIQQVVRGDSAAYFCASSPSAGGNEQFFGPGTRLTVL.

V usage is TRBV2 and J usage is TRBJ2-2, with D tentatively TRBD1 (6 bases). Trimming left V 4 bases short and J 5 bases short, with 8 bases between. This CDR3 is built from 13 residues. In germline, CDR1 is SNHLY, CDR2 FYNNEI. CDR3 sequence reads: CASSGQETGELFF. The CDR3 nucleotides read TGTGCCAGCAGTGGACAGGAGACCGGGGAGCTGTTTTTT.